This passage covers 4 T cell receptor beta chains from one sample sequenced in a study of CD8+ T cells in alopecia areata. The sequencing template was cDNA reverse transcribed from extracted RNA. Sequencing used immunoSEQ multiplex PCR; TCRdb keeps in-frame clones, though not all of them. The sample has some 130,000 clones, approximately 48% seen once. Sequences were derived from CD8+ T cells sorted from blood, sampled at week 0. The origin of the receptors is a human donor with alopecia areata.

The DNA for the CDR3 is TGCGCCAGCAGCCTTCCCCCGGGGGGCAACACTGAAGCTTTCTTT. This encodes CASSLPPGGNTEAFF. The gene calls are TRBV4-1 and TRBJ1-1; maybe TRBD1 (6 bases). Germline CDR1 reads MGHRA; CDR2 reads YSYEKL. V was pared by 4 bases and J by 2 bases, with 14 bases between. CDR3 length equals 15 residues.

The J gene is TRBJ2-3, the V gene TRBV5-6; TRBD1 aligns across 9 bases. The CDR3 contains 16 residues. In germline, CDR1 is SGHDT, CDR2 YYEEEE. V lost 4 bases and J lost 4; bases outside the gene matches: 10. The CDR3, as DNA: TGTGCCAGCAGCCTTTCCGGGACAGGGAGATCAGATACGCAGTATTTT. Translating it yields CASSLSGTGRSDTQYF. The full variable domain, its missing parts supplied by reference TRBV5-6 and TRBJ2-3, is DAGVTQSPTHLIKTRGQQVTLRCSPKSGHDTVSWYQQALGQGPQFIFQYYEEEERQRGNFPDRFSGHQFPNYSSELNVNALLLGDSALYLCASSLSGTGRSDTQYFGPGTRLTVL.

The chain has TRBV7-2 and TRBJ1-4; no definite D call. This CDR3 spans 17 amino acids. CDR1 SGHTA and CDR2 FQGNSA come from the germline V gene. Trimming stripped 5 bases from V and 4 bases from J, with 20 bases between. CDR3 in amino acids: CASSPDTWGVFNEKLFF. For the CDR3, the DNA is TGTGCCAGCAGCCCCGATACGTGGGGAGTTTTTAATGAAAAACTGTTTTTT.

The gene calls are TRBV27 and TRBJ2-1; D could derive from TRBD1 or TRBD2 (5 bases each). Germline V gene data show CDR1 as MNHEY and CDR2 as SMNVEV (reference sequence). Trimming took off 2 bases at V and 4 bases at J, with 12 bases between the two ends. The length of the CDR3 is 15 residues. The CDR3 bases are TGTGCCAGCAGTTTAGCTCCGGGACCGTACAATGAGCAGTTCTTC. Translating gives CASSLAPGPYNEQFF.